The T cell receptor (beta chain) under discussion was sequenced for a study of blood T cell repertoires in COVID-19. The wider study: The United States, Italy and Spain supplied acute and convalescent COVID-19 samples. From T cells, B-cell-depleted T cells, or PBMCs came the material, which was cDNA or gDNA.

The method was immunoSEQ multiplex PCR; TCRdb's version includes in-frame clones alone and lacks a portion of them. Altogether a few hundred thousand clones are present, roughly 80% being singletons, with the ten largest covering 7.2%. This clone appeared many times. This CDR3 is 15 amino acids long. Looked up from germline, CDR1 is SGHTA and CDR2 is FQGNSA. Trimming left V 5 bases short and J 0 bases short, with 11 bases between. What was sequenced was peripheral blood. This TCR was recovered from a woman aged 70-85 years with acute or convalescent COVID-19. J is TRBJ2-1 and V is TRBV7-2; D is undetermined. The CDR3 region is CASSIESGSYNEQFF. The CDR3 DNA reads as TGTGCCAGCAGCATAGAGAGTGGCTCCTACAATGAGCAGTTCTTC.